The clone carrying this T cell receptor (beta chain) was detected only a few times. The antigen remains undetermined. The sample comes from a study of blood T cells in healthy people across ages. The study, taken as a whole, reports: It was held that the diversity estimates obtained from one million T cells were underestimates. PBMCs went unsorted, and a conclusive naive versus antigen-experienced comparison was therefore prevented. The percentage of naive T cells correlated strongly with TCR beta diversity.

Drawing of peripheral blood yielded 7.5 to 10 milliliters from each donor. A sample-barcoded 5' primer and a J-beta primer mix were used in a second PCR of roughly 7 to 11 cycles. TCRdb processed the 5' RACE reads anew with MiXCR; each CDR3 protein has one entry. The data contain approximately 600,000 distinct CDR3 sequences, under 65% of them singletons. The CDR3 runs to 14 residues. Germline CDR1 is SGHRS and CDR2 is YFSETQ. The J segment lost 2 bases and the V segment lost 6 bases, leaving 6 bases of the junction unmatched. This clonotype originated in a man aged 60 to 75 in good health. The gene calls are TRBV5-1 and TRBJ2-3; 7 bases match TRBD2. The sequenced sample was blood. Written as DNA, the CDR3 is TGCGCCAGCACCCGGGGGGAACTCACAGATACGCAGTATTTT. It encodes CASTRGELTDTQYF.